This paragraph covers one T cell receptor (beta chain) sequence. Antigen: not known. This sample was included in a study of post-analysis software for immune sequencing data. Study-level information: The study covered relapsing-remitting, secondary progressive and progressive-relapsing courses of multiple sclerosis. Findings and caveats of the study: Patients had higher frequencies than controls of about 5 TRBV segments, including TRBV5-6, TRBV5-1 and TRBV20-1. Versus controls, multiple sclerosis patients showed significantly lower diversity (normalized Chao1). Clustering by F measure revealed strong co-clustering among samples prepared together in one batch.

In germline, CDR1 is LNHNV, CDR2 YYDKDF (reference sequence). V was pared by 3 bases and J by 16 bases, with 8 bases of the junction left unmatched. The CDR3 runs 13 residues. Tagging with unique molecular identifiers was a feature of the TCR beta cDNA libraries. Each batch of about 0.85 to 10 million T cells produced 400,000 to 650,000 cDNA molecules. One entry per CDR3 protein results from TCRdb running MiXCR on the PCR reads. The repertoire holds 250,000 to 300,000 distinct CDR3 sequences, with just over 35% as singletons. Sequenced input: blood. The receptor comes from a girl under 18 with multiple sclerosis. The chain is built from TRBV15 and TRBJ1-6, with 8 bases lining up with TRBD1. DNA of the CDR3: TGTGCCACCAGCAGGTTCGGGACAGGCTTACTCCACTTT. This codes for CATSRFGTGLLHF.